The next 18 T cell receptor beta chains were all read from a single sample in a study of T cell responses to AZD1222 COVID-19 vaccine. TCRdb keeps only in-frame clones here, not all; method: immunoSEQ multiplex PCR. The sample yields some 100,000 clones, around nine tenths seen once. The sequencing used peripheral blood, collected on day 0 of AZD1222 vaccination. Receptor source: an adult in good health.

V gene TRBV10-3 combines with J gene TRBJ1-4, with D uncertain. CDR3 length: 16 amino acids. Germline CDR1 ENHRY, CDR2 SYGVKD. The V and J ends lost 2 bases and 2 bases respectively, with 12 bases between them. The CDR3 DNA sequence: TGTGCCATCAGTGAGGGGCAGAGAAAGACTAATGAAAAACTGTTTTTT. As protein: CAISEGQRKTNEKLFF.

The chain links TRBV19 to TRBJ1-1; D uncertain. The CDR3 totals 11 residues. Germline CDR1 LNHDA, CDR2 SQIVND (reference sequence). The germline V and J ends were trimmed by 5 bases and 6 bases, with 7 bases remaining between them. CDR3 loop: CASSRQPEAFF. The CDR3 DNA reads as TGTGCCAGTAGTCGCCAACCTGAAGCTTTCTTT.

The chain combines TRBV6-2 or TRBV6-3 with TRBJ2-1, with 11 bases that match TRBD2. The CDR3 runs 19 residues. Germline-derived CDR1 and CDR2 are MNHEY and SVGEGT. V was pared by 0 bases and J by 3 bases, with 10 bases of the junction left unmatched. Here the CDR3 DNA reads TGTGCCAGCAGTTACTCGATGCTAGCGGGGGGCTCCCTCTACAATGAGCAGTTCTTC. Translated: CASSYSMLAGGSLYNEQFF.

This rearrangement joins TRBV10-3 to TRBJ1-3; TRBD1 aligns across 9 bases. The CDR3 extends over 16 amino acids. Looked up from germline, CDR1 is ENHRY and CDR2 is SYGVKD. Germline trimming cut 10 bases from V and 1 base from J; bases unmatched to any gene: 11. In nucleotides, the CDR3 is TGTGCCACCCACGGAGGACAGGGGTTTTCTGGAAACACCATATATTTT. It yields the protein CATHGGQGFSGNTIYF.

This clone has a handful of counts. The chain employs TRBV19 and TRBJ2-2; perhaps TRBD1 as D (6 bases). The CDR3 loop spans 15 amino acids. V was trimmed by 10 bases and J by 0 bases, leaving 15 bases between them. Germline V gene data show CDR1 as LNHDA and CDR2 as SQIVND (reference sequence). The CDR3 sequence: CATPPGTPNTGELFF. The CDR3 nucleotides read TGTGCCACCCCTCCCGGGACACCGAACACCGGGGAGCTGTTTTTT.

The rearrangement joins TRBV9 to TRBJ2-7, with 10 bases fitting TRBD1. This CDR3 is 14 amino acids long. CDR1 and CDR2 from the germline V gene are SGDLS and YYNGEE. After removal of 4 bases from V and 5 bases from J, the junction contained 6 bases not matched to a gene. The CDR3 bases are TGTGCCAGCAGCCTTACCGGGACAGGGGACGAGCAGTACTTC. Translation: CASSLTGTGDEQYF.

V is TRBV28 and J is TRBJ1-6; 7 bases align to TRBD1. Germline loops: CDR1 MDHEN, CDR2 SYDVKM. The CDR3 covers 17 residues. V was pared by 6 bases and J by 7 bases, with 15 bases of the junction left unmatched. The CDR3 is CASRAPLGRDSNSPLHF. Written as DNA, the CDR3 is TGTGCCAGCAGGGCCCCCCTTGGTCGGGACAGCAATTCACCCCTCCACTTT.

The chain carries TRBV5-1 and TRBJ1-3; D remains unclear. The CDR3 sequence is 15 residues long. CDR1 is SGHRS and CDR2 is YFSETQ in the germline V gene. V lost 3 bases to trimming and J lost 0 bases, with 10 bases between them. The CDR3 spells CASSSAGTSGNTIYF. The CDR3 nucleotides are TGCGCCAGCAGCTCCGCCGGTACCTCTGGAAACACCATATATTTT.

V is TRBV7-2 and J is TRBJ1-1; D may be TRBD1 (5 bases). This CDR3 is 16 amino acids long. V dropped 0 bases and J dropped 3 bases, with 14 bases sitting between them. Germline CDR1 and CDR2: SGHTA and FQGNSA. CDR3 protein: CASSLAFGVGDTEAFF. In DNA form, the CDR3 reads TGTGCCAGCAGCTTAGCGTTCGGGGTGGGGGACACTGAAGCTTTCTTT.

The J gene is TRBJ2-3, the V gene TRBV24-1; tentative D call: TRBD2 (5 bases). Trimming took 2 bases from V and 2 from J, leaving 13 bases between them. CDR1 and CDR2 (germline): KGHDR, SFDVKD. This CDR3 contains 16 residues. Written as DNA, the CDR3 is TGTGCCACCAGTGATTCGAGAGGGCTAGCCACAGATACGCAGTATTTT. Translating gives CATSDSRGLATDTQYF.

This sequence joins TRBV7-3 and TRBJ2-1, with 13 bases aligning to TRBD2. The germline CDR1 and CDR2 sequences are SGHTA and FQGTGA. V was pared by 5 bases and J by 5 bases, with 12 bases of the junction left unmatched. CDR3 length: 18 amino acids. Here the CDR3 reads CASSPDPGLAGAHNEQFF. DNA for the CDR3: TGTGCCAGCAGCCCAGACCCCGGACTAGCGGGAGCCCACAATGAGCAGTTCTTC.

This chain joins TRBV3-1 (or the pseudogene TRBV3-2) and TRBJ2-7, with 9 bases matching TRBD2. Germline lookup yields CDR1 LGHDT and CDR2 YNNKEL (reference sequence). The CDR3 extends over 15 amino acids. V lost 6 bases to trimming and J lost 0 bases; unmatched junction nucleotides: 6. This CDR3 reads CASSRTSDSSYEQYF. CDR3 sequence (DNA): TGTGCCAGCAGTCGGACTAGCGATAGCTCCTACGAGCAGTACTTC.

This rearrangement joins TRBV30 to TRBJ2-3, with TRBD2 matching over 14 bases. This CDR3 has 17 residues. V shed 2 bases, J shed 3 bases, and the junction held 7 bases outside the gene matches. Germline CDR1 GTSNPN, CDR2 SVGIG (reference sequence). The DNA for the CDR3 is TGTGCCTGGAGTCCGGGACTAGCGGGAGTGAGGACAGATACGCAGTATTTT. It encodes CAWSPGLAGVRTDTQYF.

The chain links TRBV4-1 to TRBJ1-2, with D unresolved. The V gene's germline CDR1 is MGHRA and CDR2 YSYEKL. This CDR3 region has 13 residues. Trimming cost V 4 bases and J 6 bases, with 12 bases left between them. CDR3 region: CASSPDFANGYTF. In DNA form, the CDR3 reads TGCGCCAGCAGCCCGGACTTTGCTAATGGCTACACCTTC.

This clone has just one count. The chain links TRBV5-4 to TRBJ1-2; 7 bases are shared with TRBD1. Germline V gene sequence: CDR1 SGHNT, CDR2 YYREEE (reference sequence). CDR3 size: 16 residues. V dropped 1 base and J dropped 1; count of bases not matched to a gene: 7. The CDR3 loop reads CASSLSRDRDNYGYTF. As DNA, the CDR3 is TGTGCCAGCAGCTTGTCCCGGGACAGAGATAACTATGGCTACACCTTC.

The chain combines TRBV27 with TRBJ2-1; D call uncertain. Germline CDR1 and CDR2: MNHEY and SMNVEV (reference sequence). V was trimmed by 3 bases and J by 15 bases, leaving 15 bases between them. This CDR3 has 12 residues. CDR3 region: CASSLPREAPFF. The CDR3 DNA sequence: TGTGCCAGCAGTTTGCCCCGCGAGGCTCCGTTCTTC.

This chain connects TRBV12-5 to TRBJ1-1; D perhaps matches TRBD1 (6 bases). The germline V and J ends were trimmed by 5 bases and 10 bases, with 14 bases remaining between them. Germline CDR1 and CDR2: LGHNT and FRNRAP. The CDR3 covers 12 residues. CDR3 nucleotides: TGTGCTAGTGGTGGACTGAGGGGGAGAGCTTTCTTT. Its translation is CASGGLRGRAFF.

The gene calls are TRBV27 and TRBJ1-3, with 7 bases lining up with TRBD1. The CDR3 spans 13 residues. Per germline, CDR1 MNHEY and CDR2 SMNVEV (reference sequence). V shed 6 bases and J 4 bases; nucleotides not matched to a gene: 3. This CDR3 is CASSRTGGNTIYF. Here the CDR3 DNA reads TGTGCCAGCAGCCGGACAGGCGGAAACACCATATATTTT.